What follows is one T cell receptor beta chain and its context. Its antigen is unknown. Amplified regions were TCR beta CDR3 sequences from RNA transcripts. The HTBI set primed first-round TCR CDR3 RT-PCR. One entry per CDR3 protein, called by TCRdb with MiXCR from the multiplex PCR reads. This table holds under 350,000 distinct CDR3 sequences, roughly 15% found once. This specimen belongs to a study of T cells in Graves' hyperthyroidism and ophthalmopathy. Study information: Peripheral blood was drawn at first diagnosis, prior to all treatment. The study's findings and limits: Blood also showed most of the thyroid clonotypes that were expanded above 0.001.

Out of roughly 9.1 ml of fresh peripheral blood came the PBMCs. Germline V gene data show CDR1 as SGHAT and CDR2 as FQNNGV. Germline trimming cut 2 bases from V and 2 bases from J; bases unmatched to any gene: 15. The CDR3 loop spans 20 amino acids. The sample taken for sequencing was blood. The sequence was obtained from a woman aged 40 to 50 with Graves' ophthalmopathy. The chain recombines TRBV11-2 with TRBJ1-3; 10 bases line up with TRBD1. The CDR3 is CASSLWPGTGERLAGNTIYF. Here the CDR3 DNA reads TGTGCCAGCAGCTTATGGCCCGGGACAGGGGAACGCCTAGCTGGAAACACCATATATTTT.